This record concerns one T cell receptor (beta chain) sequence. The antigen is undetermined. The source of the sample is a study of identifying expanded T cells in peripheral blood. General study findings and limits: Roughly two-week clone count variance significantly increased as total template count grew. Over about two and four weeks, about 17 and 20 clones changed, versus approximately 1.1 between replicates.

This table comes from immunoSEQ multiplex PCR, and its TCRdb copy is limited to in-frame clones, with some not included. The table records over 65,000 clones, 85% to 90% of them present only once. During the collection period, no donor immune events like infections were recorded. This CDR3 comprises 18 residues. Per the germline V gene, CDR1 is LGHNA and CDR2 is YSLEER. V was pared by 1 base and J by 3 bases, with 13 bases of the junction left unmatched. V gene TRBV4-3 combines with J gene TRBJ1-2; 8 bases agree with TRBD1. The TCR sequence derives from a person aged 18 to 69 in good health. Sequenced input: blood. The CDR3 reads CASSQGGQGAIVYYGYTF. CDR3 nucleotides: TGCGCCAGCAGCCAAGGAGGCCAGGGGGCTATCGTCTACTATGGCTACACCTTC.